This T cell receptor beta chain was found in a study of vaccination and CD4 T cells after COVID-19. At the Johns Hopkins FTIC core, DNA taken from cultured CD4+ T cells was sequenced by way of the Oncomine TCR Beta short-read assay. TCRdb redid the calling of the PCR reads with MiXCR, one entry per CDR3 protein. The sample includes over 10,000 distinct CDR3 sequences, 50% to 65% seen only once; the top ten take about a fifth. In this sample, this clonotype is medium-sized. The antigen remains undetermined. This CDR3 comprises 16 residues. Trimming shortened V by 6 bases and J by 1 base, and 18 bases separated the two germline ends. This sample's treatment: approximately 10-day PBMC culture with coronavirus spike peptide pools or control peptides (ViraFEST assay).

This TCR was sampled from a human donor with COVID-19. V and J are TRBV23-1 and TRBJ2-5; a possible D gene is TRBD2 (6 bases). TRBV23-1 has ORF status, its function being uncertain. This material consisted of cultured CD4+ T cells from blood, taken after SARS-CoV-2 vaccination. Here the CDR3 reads CASSLPGSQGQETQYF. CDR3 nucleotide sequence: TGCGCCAGCAGCCTACCCGGGAGCCAAGGCCAAGAGACCCAGTACTTC.